Each of the 3 T cell receptor beta chains below was sequenced from the same sample in a study of blood T cell repertoires in COVID-19. Repertoires were generated with immunoSEQ multiplex PCR, while TCRdb's copy carries only in-frame clones and drops some. The repertoire holds 55,000 to 80,000 clones, roughly 82% seen once, with approximately 5% in the top ten. Material for sequencing was peripheral blood. The origin of the receptors is a human donor in a cohort sampled during active COVID-19.

J is TRBJ2-5 and V is TRBV10-3; 7 nucleotides match TRBD1. Germline trimming cut 1 base from V and 1 base from J; bases unmatched to any gene: 3. The CDR3 length is 15 residues. Germline V CDR1 and CDR2: ENHRY, SYGVKD. CDR3: CAISELTGPQETQYF. The CDR3 DNA reads as TGTGCCATCAGTGAGTTGACAGGGCCCCAAGAGACCCAGTACTTC.

This sequence joins TRBV6-5 and TRBJ1-6, with unresolved D. The germline CDR1 and CDR2 sequences are MNHEY and SVGAGI. The CDR3 spans 13 residues. Trimming stripped 4 bases from V and 10 bases from J, with 11 bases between. The DNA of the CDR3 is TGTGCCAGCAGTTTACCGGGCGGGTCACCCCTCCACTTT. This encodes CASSLPGGSPLHF.

In its sample, this clone was seen a few times. CDR3: CASQTGTSNQPQHF. As DNA, the CDR3 is TGTGCCAGCCAGACAGGGACGAGCAATCAGCCCCAGCATTTT. The rearrangement links TRBV6-5 to TRBJ1-5; 7 bases agree with TRBD1. CDR1 is MNHEY and CDR2 is SVGAGI in the germline V gene. The CDR3 loop spans 14 amino acids. V shed 8 bases, J shed 1 base, and the junction held 5 bases outside the gene matches.